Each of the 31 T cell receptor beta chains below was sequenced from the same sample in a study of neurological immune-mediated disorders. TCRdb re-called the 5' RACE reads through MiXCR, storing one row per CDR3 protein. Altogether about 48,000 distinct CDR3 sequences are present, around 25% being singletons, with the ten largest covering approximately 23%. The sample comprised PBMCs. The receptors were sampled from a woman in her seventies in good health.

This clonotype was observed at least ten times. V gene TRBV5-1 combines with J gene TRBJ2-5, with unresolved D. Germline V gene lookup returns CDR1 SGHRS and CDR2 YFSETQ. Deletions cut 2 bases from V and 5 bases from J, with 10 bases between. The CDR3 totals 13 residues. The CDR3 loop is CASSFSGSETQYF. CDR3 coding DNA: TGCGCCAGCAGCTTTTCAGGTTCCGAGACCCAGTACTTC.

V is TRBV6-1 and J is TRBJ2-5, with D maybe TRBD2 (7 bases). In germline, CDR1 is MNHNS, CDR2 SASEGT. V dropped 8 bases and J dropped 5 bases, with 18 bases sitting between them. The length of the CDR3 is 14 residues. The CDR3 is CASFEGGAGETQYF. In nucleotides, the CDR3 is TGTGCCAGCTTCGAGGGGGGGGCCGGGGAGACCCAGTACTTC.

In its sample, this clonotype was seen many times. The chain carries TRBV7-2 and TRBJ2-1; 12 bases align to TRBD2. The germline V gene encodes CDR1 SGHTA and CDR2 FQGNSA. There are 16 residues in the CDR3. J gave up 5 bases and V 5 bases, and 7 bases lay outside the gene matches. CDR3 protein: CASSLASGGGNNEQFF. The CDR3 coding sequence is TGTGCCAGCAGCCTCGCTAGCGGGGGGGGTAACAATGAGCAGTTCTTC.

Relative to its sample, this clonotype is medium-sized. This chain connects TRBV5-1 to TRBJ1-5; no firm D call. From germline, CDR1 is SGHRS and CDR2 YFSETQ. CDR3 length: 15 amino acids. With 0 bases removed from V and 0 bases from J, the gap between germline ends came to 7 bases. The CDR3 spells CASSLGPTSNQPQHF. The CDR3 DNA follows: TGCGCCAGCAGCTTGGGTCCAACTAGCAATCAGCCCCAGCATTTT. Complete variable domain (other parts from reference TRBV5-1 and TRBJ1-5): KAGVTQTPRYLIKTRGQQVTLSCSPISGHRSVSWYQQTPGQGLQFLFEYFSETQRNKGNFPGRFSGRQFSNSRSEMNVSTLELGDSALYLCASSLGPTSNQPQHFGDGTRLSIL.

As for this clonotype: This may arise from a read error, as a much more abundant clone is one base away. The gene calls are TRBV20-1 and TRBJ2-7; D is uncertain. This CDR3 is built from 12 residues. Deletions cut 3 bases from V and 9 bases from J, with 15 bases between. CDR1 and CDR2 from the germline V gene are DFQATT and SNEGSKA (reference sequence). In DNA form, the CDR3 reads TGCAGTGCTAGTGGCCCATACGGTGGGCAGTACTTC. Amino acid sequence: CSASGPYGGQYF.

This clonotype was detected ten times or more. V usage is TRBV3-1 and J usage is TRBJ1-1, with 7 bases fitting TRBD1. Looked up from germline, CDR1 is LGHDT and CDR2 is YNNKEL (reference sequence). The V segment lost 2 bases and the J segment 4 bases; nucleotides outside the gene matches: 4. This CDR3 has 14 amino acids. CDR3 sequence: CASSQLPGGTEAFF. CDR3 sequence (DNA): TGTGCCAGCAGCCAATTACCAGGGGGCACTGAAGCTTTCTTT.

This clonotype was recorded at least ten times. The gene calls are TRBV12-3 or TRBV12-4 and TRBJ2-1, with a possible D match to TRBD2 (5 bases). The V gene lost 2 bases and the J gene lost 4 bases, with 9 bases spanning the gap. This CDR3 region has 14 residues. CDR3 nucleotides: TGTGCCAGCAGTTTAACTAGTCCATACAATGAGCAGTTCTTC. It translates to CASSLTSPYNEQFF.

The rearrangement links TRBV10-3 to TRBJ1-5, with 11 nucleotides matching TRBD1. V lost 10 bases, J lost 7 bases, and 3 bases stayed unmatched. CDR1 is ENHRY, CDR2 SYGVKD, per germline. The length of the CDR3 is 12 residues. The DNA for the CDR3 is TGTGCCACCGGGACAGGGGGGCAGCCCCAGCATTTT. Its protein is CATGTGGQPQHF.

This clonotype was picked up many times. The CDR3 DNA reads as TGTGCCAGCAGCTTCTACCAGAGTTCAGCTAACTATGGCTACACCTTC. Its translation is CASSFYQSSANYGYTF. The chain has TRBV7-2 and TRBJ1-2, with unresolved D. CDR1 SGHTA and CDR2 FQGNSA come from the germline V gene. The V gene lost 3 bases and the J gene lost 0 bases, with 14 bases spanning the gap. The CDR3 loop spans 16 amino acids.

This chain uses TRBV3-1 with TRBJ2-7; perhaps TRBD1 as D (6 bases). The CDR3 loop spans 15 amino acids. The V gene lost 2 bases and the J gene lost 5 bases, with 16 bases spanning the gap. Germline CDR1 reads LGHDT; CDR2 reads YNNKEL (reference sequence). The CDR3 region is CASSQIQGPIDEQYF. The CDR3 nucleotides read TGTGCCAGCAGCCAAATACAGGGCCCGATCGACGAGCAGTACTTC.

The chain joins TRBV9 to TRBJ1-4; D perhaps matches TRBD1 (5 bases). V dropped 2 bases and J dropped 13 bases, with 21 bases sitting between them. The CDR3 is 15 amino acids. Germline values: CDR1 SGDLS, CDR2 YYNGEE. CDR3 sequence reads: CASSVNRDGRSRLFF. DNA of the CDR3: TGTGCCAGCAGCGTCAACCGGGACGGCCGGAGTAGACTGTTTTTT.

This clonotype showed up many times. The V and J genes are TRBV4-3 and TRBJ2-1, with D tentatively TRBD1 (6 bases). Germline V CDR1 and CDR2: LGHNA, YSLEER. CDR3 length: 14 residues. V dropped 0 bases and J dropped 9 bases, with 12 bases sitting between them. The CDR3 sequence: CASSQDQGQGEQFF. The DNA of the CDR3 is TGCGCCAGCAGCCAAGATCAGGGACAAGGTGAGCAGTTCTTC.

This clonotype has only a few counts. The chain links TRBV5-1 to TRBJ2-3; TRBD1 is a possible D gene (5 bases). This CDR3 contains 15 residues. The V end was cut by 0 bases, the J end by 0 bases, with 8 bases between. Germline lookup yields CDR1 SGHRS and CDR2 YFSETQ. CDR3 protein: CASSLGQTSTDTQYF. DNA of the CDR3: TGCGCCAGCAGCTTGGGACAGACTAGCACAGATACGCAGTATTTT. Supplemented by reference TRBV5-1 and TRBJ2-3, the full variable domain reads KAGVTQTPRYLIKTRGQQVTLSCSPISGHRSVSWYQQTPGQGLQFLFEYFSETQRNKGNFPGRFSGRQFSNSRSEMNVSTLELGDSALYLCASSLGQTSTDTQYFGPGTRLTVL.

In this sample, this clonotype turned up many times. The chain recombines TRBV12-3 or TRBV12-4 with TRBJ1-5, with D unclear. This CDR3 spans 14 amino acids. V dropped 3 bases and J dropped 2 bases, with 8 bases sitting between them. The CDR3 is CASSFGEGNQPQHF. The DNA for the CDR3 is TGTGCCAGCAGTTTCGGAGAGGGCAATCAGCCCCAGCATTTT.

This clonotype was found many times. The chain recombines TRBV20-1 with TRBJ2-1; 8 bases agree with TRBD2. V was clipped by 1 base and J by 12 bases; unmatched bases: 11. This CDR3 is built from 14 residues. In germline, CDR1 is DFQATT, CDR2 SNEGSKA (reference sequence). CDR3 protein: CSARVSAGGARQFF. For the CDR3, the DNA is TGCAGTGCTAGAGTTTCCGCGGGAGGAGCTCGGCAGTTCTTC.

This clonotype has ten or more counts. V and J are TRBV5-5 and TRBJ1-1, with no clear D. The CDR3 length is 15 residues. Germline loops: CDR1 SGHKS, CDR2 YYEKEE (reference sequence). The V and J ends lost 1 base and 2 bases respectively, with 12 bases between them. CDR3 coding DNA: TGTGCCAGCAGCTTGCCTTTTGTGGGTAACACTGAAGCTTTCTTT. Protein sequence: CASSLPFVGNTEAFF.

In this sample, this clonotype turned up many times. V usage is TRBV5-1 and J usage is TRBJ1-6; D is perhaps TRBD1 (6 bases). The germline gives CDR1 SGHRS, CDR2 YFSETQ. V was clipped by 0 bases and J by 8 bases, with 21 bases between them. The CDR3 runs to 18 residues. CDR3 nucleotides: TGCGCCAGCAGCTTGGTAACTCGGGACACATCTTGGGATTCACCCCTCCACTTT. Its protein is CASSLVTRDTSWDSPLHF.

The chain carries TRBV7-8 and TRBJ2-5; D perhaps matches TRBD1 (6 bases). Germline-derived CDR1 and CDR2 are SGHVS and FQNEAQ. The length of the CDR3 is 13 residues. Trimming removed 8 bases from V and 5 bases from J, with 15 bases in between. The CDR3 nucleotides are TGTGCCAGCTCCCAGGGGTTTCGGGAGACCCAGTACTTC. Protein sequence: CASSQGFRETQYF.

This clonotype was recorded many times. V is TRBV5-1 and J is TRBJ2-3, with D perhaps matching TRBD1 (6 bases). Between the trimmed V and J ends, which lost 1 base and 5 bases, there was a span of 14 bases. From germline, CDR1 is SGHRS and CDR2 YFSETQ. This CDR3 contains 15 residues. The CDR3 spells CASSLRQAGGDTQYF. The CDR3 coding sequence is TGCGCCAGCAGCTTGCGACAGGCGGGCGGAGATACGCAGTATTTT.

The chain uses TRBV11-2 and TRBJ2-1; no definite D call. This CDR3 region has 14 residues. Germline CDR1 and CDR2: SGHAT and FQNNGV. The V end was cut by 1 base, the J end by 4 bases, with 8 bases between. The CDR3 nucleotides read TGTGCCAGCAGCTTAGGAGGCCAATACAATGAGCAGTTCTTC. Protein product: CASSLGGQYNEQFF.

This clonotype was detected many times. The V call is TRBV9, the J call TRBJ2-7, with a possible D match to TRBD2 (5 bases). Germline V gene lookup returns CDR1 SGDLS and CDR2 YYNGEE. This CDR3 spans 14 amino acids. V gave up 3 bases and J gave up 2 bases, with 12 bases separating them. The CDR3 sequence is CASSATTNAYEQYF. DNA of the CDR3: TGTGCCAGCAGCGCAACGACTAATGCCTACGAGCAGTACTTC.

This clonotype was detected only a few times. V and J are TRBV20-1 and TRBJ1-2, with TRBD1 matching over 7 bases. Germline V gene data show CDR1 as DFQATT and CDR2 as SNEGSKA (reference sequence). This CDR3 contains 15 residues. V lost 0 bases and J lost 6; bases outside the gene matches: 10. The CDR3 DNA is TGCAGTGCTAGAGATCTACAGGGGAGCCCTAATGGCTACACCTTC. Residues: CSARDLQGSPNGYTF.

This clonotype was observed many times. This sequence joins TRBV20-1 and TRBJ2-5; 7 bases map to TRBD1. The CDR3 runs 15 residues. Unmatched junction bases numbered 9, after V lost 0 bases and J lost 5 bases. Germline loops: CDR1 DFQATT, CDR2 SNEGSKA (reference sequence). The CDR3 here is CSARDRTGDYETQYF. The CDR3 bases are TGCAGTGCTAGAGATCGTACAGGGGATTACGAGACCCAGTACTTC.

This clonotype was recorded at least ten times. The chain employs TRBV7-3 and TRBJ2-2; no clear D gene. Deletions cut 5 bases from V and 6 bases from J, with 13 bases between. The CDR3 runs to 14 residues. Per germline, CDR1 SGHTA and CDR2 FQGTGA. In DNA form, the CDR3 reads TGTGCCAGCAGCCAAGGGTGGGCGGCCGGGGAGCTGTTTTTT. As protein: CASSQGWAAGELFF.

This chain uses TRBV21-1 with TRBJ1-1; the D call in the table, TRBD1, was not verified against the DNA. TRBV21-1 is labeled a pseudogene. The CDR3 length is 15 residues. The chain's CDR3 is CASSRGQTMNTEAFF. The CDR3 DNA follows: TGTGCCAGCAGCCGGGGACAGACCATGAACACTGAAGCTTTCTTT.

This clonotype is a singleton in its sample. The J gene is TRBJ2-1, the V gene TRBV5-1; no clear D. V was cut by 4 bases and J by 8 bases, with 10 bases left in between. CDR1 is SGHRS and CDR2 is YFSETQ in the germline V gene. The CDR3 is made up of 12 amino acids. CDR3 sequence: CASSEWADEQFF. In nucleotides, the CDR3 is TGCGCCAGCAGCGAATGGGCCGATGAGCAGTTCTTC.

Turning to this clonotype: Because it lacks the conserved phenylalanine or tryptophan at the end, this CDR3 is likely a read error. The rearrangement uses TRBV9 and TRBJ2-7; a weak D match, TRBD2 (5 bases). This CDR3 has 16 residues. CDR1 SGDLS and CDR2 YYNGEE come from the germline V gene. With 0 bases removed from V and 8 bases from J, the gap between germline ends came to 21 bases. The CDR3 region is CASSVEGFIGEGKQYS. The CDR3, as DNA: TGTGCCAGCAGCGTAGAGGGTTTCATAGGAGAGGGAAAGCAGTACTCC.

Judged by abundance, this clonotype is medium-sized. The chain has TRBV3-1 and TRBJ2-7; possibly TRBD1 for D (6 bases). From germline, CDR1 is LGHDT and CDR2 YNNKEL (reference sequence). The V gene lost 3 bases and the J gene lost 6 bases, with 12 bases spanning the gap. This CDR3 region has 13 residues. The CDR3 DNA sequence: TGTGCCAGCAGCCAGGCGGACAGTGTCGAGCAGTACTTC. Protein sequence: CASSQADSVEQYF.

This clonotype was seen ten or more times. CDR3 loop: CSAAPVRAISDYNEQFF. DNA of the CDR3: TGCAGTGCCGCCCCGGTCAGGGCGATAAGTGACTACAATGAGCAGTTCTTC. The chain joins TRBV20-1 to TRBJ2-1, with D tentatively TRBD1 (5 bases). This CDR3 region has 17 residues. Trimming removed 6 bases at V and 3 bases at J, with 24 bases between. In germline, CDR1 is DFQATT, CDR2 SNEGSKA (reference sequence).

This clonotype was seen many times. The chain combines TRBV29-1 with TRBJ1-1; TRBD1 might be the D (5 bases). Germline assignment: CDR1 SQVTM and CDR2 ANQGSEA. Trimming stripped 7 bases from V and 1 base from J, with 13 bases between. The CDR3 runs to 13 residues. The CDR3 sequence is CSARRQSNTEAFF. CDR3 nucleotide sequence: TGCAGCGCCCGGAGACAGTCGAACACTGAAGCTTTCTTT.

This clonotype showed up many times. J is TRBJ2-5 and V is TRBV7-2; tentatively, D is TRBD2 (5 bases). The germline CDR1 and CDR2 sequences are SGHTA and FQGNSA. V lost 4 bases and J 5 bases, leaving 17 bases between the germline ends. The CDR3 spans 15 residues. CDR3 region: CASSSSGLGWETQYF. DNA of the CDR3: TGTGCCAGCAGCTCGAGCGGCCTAGGGTGGGAGACCCAGTACTTC.